Presented here are 10 T cell receptor beta chains from one specimen sequenced in a study of T cells in Graves' hyperthyroidism and ophthalmopathy. Template material for amplifying TCR beta CDR3 regions consisted of RNA transcripts. TCR CDR3 regions were first amplified by RT-PCR with HTBI primers. One entry per CDR3 protein, called by TCRdb with MiXCR from the multiplex PCR reads. There are hundreds of thousands of distinct CDR3 sequences in the sample; about 45% occur only once, and 8% to 8.5% lies in the top ten. Sequenced sample: peripheral blood or thyroid tissue (not recorded which). The source of these receptors is a woman between 18 and 30 years old with Graves' hyperthyroidism.

This chain connects TRBV29-1 to TRBJ2-2, with D possibly TRBD2 on 6 matching bases. The CDR3 totals 13 residues. V gave up 1 base and J gave up 5 bases, with 8 bases separating them. Germline assignment: CDR1 SQVTM and CDR2 ANQGSEA. The CDR3 protein is CSVEAGVTGELFF. The CDR3 bases are TGCAGCGTTGAAGCGGGAGTAACCGGGGAGCTGTTTTTT.

This clonotype showed up just a few times. The chain has TRBV5-1 and TRBJ2-5; D possibly corresponds to TRBD2 (5 bases). Germline CDR1 is SGHRS and CDR2 is YFSETQ. The V end lost 4 bases, the J end lost 3 bases, and 10 bases lay between the germline ends. CDR3 length: 13 amino acids. DNA for the CDR3: TGCGCCAGCAGCCCCGGGGTCGAAGAGACCCAGTACTTC. Translating it yields CASSPGVEETQYF.

In its sample, this clonotype was seen many times. This chain links TRBV29-1 with TRBJ2-7; 10 bases align to TRBD2. The length of the CDR3 is 14 residues. The V segment lost 3 bases and the J segment 4 bases; nucleotides outside the gene matches: 6. Germline assignment: CDR1 SQVTM and CDR2 ANQGSEA. CDR3 bases: TGCAGCGTTGAGTTGGTAGCGGGAGGTTACGAGCAGTACTTC. This gives the protein CSVELVAGGYEQYF.

The chain recombines TRBV20-1 with TRBJ1-5, with 7 positions matching TRBD1. The CDR3 sequence is 15 residues long. Germline assignment: CDR1 DFQATT and CDR2 SNEGSKA (reference sequence). Trimming took 3 bases from V and 0 from J; bases not matched to a gene: 5. The CDR3 nucleotides read TGCAGTGCTAGGGGGGGGACAGTTAGCAATCAGCCCCAGCATTTT. Its translation is CSARGGTVSNQPQHF.

The chain couples TRBV4-1 to TRBJ2-7; 8 positions agree with TRBD2. The length of the CDR3 is 17 residues. The V segment lost 4 bases and the J segment 0 bases; nucleotides outside the gene matches: 11. Looked up from germline, CDR1 is MGHRA and CDR2 is YSYEKL. CDR3 DNA sequence: TGCGCCAGCAGCCCACCGGGAGCGGGAGTTAGCTCCTACGAGCAGTACTTC. Amino acids: CASSPPGAGVSSYEQYF.

V and J are TRBV12-3 or TRBV12-4 and TRBJ1-5; D is ambiguous. The CDR3 totals 12 residues. The V end was cut by 5 bases, the J end by 2 bases, with 4 bases between. The CDR3 loop reads CASSMGNQPQHF. Here the CDR3 DNA reads TGTGCCAGCAGTATGGGCAATCAGCCCCAGCATTTT.

This sequence joins TRBV10-3 and TRBJ2-3; D unresolved. The germline gives CDR1 ENHRY, CDR2 SYGVKD. CDR3 length equals 15 residues. V was trimmed by 4 bases and J by 6 bases, leaving 17 bases between them. Here the CDR3 DNA reads TGTGCCATCAGTGGAGAAAGGCACGGCCCTGATACGCAGTATTTT. Translation gives CAISGERHGPDTQYF.

On this clonotype: Since a much larger clone is just one base distant, this may be a read error. The rearrangement joins TRBV7-2 to TRBJ1-4, with 7 bases aligning to TRBD1. This CDR3 has 12 amino acids. CDR1 SGHTA and CDR2 FQGNSA come from the germline V gene. CDR3 sequence reads: CASSGHRGKLIF. The CDR3 DNA reads as TGTGCCAGCAGCGGGCACAGGGGAAAACTGATTTTT.

This clonotype was counted ten times or more. The V gene is TRBV7-6, the J gene TRBJ2-7; no reliable D call. This CDR3 is built from 15 residues. Germline loops: CDR1 SGHVS, CDR2 FNYEAQ. V lost 3 bases, J lost 2 bases, and 14 bases lay in between. The CDR3 DNA is TGTGCCAGCAGCTTCCGCCCGGACCTTACCTACGAGCAGTACTTC. Translating it yields CASSFRPDLTYEQYF.

This clonotype has more than one count but fewer than ten. A read error may account for a junction end that differs from germline. V and J are TRBV10-3 and TRBJ1-6; the match to TRBD1 covers 7 bases. The V gene's germline CDR1 is ENHRY and CDR2 SYGVKD. CDR3 length: 15 amino acids. The CDR3, as DNA: TGTGCCAGCAGTTACGAGGACAGGATTGATTCACCCCTCCACTTT. Protein product: CASSYEDRIDSPLHF.